The clone carrying this T cell receptor (beta chain) was found many times. The antigen is undetermined. A library prepared for alpha chains yielded this beta chain as an off-target read; its size is of little meaning. TCRdb redid the calling of the 5' RACE reads with MiXCR, one entry per CDR3 protein. This table has around 20,000 distinct CDR3 sequences, approximately 5.8% appearing once. The data belong to a study of spatial heterogeneity in lung cancer. Background on the study: Detected sequences consistently included more beta-chain ones than alpha-chain ones. Findings and limits, study-wide: Tallies of expanded TCRs, which were sorted into ubiquitous and regional groups, correlated with counts of ubiquitous and regional nonsynonymous mutations, respectively. Coverage estimated for tumor T cells reached roughly 7% for alpha chains and roughly 13% for beta chains. Tracking of tumor mutation counts was seen in expanded intratumoral alpha and beta TCR counts.

Specified time point: sample taken at primary tumor resection. The sample was lung tumor tissue, taken at surgery. This sequence was found in a female donor with early-stage non-small cell lung cancer.

The CDR3, as DNA: TGTGCCAGCAGCCCCACGGGACGACGGAGCACTGAAGCTTTCTTT. Protein product: CASSPTGRRSTEAFF. The genes are TRBV5-6 and TRBJ1-1; tentative D call: TRBD1 (5 bases). In germline, CDR1 is SGHDT, CDR2 YYEEEE. The CDR3 length is 15 residues. Trimming shortened V by 4 bases and J by 4 bases, and 17 bases separated the two germline ends.